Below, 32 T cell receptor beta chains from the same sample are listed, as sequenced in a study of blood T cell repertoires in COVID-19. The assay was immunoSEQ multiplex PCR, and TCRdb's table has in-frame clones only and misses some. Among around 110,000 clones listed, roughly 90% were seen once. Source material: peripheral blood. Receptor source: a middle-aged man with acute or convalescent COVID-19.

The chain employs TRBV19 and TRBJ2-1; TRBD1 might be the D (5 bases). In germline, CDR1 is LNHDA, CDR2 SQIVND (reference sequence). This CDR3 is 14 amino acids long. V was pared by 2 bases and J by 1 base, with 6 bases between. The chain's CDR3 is CASSIQGSYNEQFF. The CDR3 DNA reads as TGTGCCAGTAGTATACAGGGTTCCTACAATGAGCAGTTCTTC.

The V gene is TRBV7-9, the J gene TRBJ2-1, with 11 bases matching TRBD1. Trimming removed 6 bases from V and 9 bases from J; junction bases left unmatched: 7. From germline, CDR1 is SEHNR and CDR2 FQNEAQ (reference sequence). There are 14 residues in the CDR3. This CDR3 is CASSHGQGAFEQFF. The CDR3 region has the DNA TGTGCCAGCAGTCATGGACAGGGGGCATTTGAGCAGTTCTTC.

The CDR3 loop is CASSPDTYDTDTQYF. The CDR3 DNA is TGTGCCAGCAGCCCGGACACCTATGACACAGATACGCAGTATTTT. The chain employs TRBV7-2 and TRBJ2-3; possible D gene TRBD1, 5 bases. The CDR3 contains 15 residues. Between the trimmed V and J ends, which lost 5 bases and 2 bases, there was a span of 14 bases. The germline V gene encodes CDR1 SGHTA and CDR2 FQGNSA.

The CDR3 nucleotides are TGTGCCCTAGGCGGGTTCACTGAAGCTTTCTTT. It encodes CALGGFTEAFF. The rearrangement links TRBV7-9 to TRBJ1-1; D unclear. V was shortened by 11 bases and J by 4 bases, with 11 bases between the two germline ends. Germline loops: CDR1 SEHNR, CDR2 FQNEAQ (reference sequence). The CDR3 runs to 11 residues.

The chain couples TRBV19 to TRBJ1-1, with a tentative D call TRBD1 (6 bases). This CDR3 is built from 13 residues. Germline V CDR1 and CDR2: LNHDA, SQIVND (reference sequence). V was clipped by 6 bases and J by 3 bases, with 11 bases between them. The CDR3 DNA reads TGTGCCAGTAGCCCGGACAGCTACACTGAAGCTTTCTTT. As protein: CASSPDSYTEAFF.

CDR3 region: CASSLTWDYHTGELFF. The CDR3 DNA is TGTGCCAGCAGTCTAACGTGGGACTACCACACCGGGGAGCTGTTTTTT. The V gene is TRBV27, the J gene TRBJ2-2; 7 bases align to TRBD2. There are 16 residues in the CDR3. Trimming at V came to 5 bases and at J to 3 bases, leaving 9 bases not matched to a gene. Germline V lookup: CDR1 MNHEY, CDR2 SMNVEV (reference sequence).

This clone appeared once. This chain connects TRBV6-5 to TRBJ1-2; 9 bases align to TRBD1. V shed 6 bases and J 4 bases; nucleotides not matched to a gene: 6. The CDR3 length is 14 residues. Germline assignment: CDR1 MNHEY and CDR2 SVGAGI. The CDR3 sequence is CASRAGQGFYGYTF. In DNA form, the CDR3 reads TGTGCCAGCAGAGCGGGACAGGGCTTCTATGGCTACACCTTC.

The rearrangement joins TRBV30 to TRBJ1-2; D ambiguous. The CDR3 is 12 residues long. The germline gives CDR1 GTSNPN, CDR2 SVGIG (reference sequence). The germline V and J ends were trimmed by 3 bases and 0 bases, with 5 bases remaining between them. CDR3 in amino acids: CAWSTTNYGYTF. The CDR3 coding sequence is TGTGCCTGGAGCACTACTAACTATGGCTACACCTTC.

CDR3 DNA: TGTGCCTGGAGTAGTAACAGGGCTGGCTACACCTTC. Its translation: CAWSSNRAGYTF. J is TRBJ1-2 and V is TRBV30, with D possibly being TRBD1 (6 bases). V lost 2 bases and J lost 7, with 11 bases in between. The CDR3 spans 12 residues. Germline loops: CDR1 GTSNPN, CDR2 SVGIG (reference sequence).

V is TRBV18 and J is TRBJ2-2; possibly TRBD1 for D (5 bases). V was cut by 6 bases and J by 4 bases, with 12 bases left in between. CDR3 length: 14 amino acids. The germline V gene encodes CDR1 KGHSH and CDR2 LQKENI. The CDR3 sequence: CASSTGSGTGELFF. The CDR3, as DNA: TGTGCCAGCTCCACAGGTTCGGGCACCGGGGAGCTGTTTTTT.

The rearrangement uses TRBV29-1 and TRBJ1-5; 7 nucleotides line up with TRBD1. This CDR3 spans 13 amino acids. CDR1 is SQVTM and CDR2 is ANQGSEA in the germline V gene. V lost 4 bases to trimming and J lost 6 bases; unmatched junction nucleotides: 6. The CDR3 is CSVGTGVRQPQHF. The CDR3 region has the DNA TGCAGCGTTGGAACAGGGGTTCGTCAGCCCCAGCATTTT.

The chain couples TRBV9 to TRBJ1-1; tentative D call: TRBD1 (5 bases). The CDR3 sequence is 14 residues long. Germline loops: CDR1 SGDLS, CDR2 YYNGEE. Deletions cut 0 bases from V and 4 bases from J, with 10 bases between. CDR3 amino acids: CASSVERGGTEAFF. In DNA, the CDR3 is TGTGCCAGCAGCGTAGAAAGGGGAGGCACTGAAGCTTTCTTT.

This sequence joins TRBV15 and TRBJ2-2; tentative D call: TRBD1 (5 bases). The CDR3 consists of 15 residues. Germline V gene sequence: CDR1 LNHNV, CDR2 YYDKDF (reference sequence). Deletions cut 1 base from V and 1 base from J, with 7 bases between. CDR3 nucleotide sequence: TGTGCCACCAGCAGAGCAGGGATGAACACCGGGGAGCTGTTTTTT. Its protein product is CATSRAGMNTGELFF.

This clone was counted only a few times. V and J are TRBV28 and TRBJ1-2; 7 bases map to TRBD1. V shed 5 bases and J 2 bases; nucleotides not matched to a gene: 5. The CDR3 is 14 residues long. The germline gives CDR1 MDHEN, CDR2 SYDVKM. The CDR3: CASSQQGVNYGYTF. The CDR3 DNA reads TGTGCCAGCAGTCAGCAGGGGGTGAACTATGGCTACACCTTC.

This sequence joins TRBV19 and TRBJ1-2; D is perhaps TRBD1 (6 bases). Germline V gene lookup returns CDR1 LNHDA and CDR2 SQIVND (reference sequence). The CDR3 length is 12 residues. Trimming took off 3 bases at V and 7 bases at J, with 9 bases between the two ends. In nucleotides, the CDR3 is TGTGCCAGTAGTATCCGGACAGCTGGCTACACCTTC. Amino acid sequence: CASSIRTAGYTF.

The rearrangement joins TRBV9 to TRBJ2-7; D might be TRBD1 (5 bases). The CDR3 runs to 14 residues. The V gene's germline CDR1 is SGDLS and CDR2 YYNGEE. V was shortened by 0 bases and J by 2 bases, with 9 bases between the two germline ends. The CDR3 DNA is TGTGCCAGCAGCGTAGGTCAGGGCACCTACGAGCAGTACTTC. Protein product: CASSVGQGTYEQYF.

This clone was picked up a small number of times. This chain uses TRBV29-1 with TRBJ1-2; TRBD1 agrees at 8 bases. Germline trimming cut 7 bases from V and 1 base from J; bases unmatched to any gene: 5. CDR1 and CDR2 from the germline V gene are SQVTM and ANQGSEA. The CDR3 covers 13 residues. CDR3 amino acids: CSATGEVNYGYTF. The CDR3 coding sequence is TGCAGCGCGACAGGGGAAGTTAACTATGGCTACACCTTC.

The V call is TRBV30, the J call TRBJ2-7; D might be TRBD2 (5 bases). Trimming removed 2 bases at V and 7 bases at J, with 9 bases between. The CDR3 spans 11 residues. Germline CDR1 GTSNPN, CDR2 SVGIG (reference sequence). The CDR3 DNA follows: TGTGCCTGGAGTTCGGGGAATGAGCAGTACTTC. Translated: CAWSSGNEQYF.

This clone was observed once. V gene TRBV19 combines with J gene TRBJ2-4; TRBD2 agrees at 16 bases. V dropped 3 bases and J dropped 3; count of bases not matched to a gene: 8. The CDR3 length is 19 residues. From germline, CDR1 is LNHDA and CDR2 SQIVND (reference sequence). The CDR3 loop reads CASSMAGTSGRGDKNIQYF. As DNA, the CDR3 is TGTGCCAGTAGTATGGCCGGGACTAGCGGGAGGGGGGACAAAAACATTCAGTACTTC.

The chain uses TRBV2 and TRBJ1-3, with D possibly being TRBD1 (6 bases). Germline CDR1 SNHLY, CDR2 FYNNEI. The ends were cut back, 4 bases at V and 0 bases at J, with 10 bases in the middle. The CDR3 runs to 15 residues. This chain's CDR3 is CASSATGFSGNTIYF. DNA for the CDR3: TGTGCCAGCAGTGCGACAGGTTTCTCTGGAAACACCATATATTTT.

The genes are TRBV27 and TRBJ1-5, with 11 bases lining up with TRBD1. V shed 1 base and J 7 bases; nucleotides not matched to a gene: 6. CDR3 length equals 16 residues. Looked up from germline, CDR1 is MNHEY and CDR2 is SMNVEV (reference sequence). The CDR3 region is CASSLFWTGGRQPQHF. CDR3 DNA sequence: TGTGCCAGCAGTTTATTCTGGACAGGGGGCAGGCAGCCCCAGCATTTT.

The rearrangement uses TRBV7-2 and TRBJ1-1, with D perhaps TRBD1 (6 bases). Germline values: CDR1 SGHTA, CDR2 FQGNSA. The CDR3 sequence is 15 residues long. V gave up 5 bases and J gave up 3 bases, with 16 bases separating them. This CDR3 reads CASSPDGGLDTEAFF. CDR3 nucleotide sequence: TGTGCCAGCAGCCCAGACGGGGGGCTGGACACTGAAGCTTTCTTT. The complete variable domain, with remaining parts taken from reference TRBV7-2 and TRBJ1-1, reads GAGVSQSPSNKVTEKGKDVELRCDPISGHTALYWYRQSLGQGLEFLIYFQGNSAPDKSGLPSDRFSAERTGGSVSTLTIQRTQQEDSAVYLCASSPDGGLDTEAFFGQGTRLTVV.

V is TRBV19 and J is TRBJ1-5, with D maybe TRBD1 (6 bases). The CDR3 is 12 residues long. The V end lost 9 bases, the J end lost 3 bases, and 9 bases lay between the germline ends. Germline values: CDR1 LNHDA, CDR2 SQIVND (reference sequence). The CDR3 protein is CASRDTNQPQHF. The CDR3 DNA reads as TGTGCCAGCCGGGACACCAATCAGCCCCAGCATTTT.

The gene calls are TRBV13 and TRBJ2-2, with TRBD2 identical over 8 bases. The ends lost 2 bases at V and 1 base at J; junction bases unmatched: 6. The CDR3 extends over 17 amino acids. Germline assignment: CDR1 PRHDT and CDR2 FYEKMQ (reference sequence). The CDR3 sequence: CASSLWGSGENTGELFF. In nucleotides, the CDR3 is TGTGCCAGCAGCTTATGGGGTAGCGGGGAGAACACCGGGGAGCTGTTTTTT.

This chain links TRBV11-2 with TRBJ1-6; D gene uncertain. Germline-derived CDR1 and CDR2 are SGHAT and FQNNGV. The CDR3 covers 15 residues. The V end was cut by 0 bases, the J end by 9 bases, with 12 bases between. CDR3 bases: TGTGCCAGCAGCTTAGATCGGGTTTCTTCTTCACCCCTCCACTTT. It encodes CASSLDRVSSSPLHF.

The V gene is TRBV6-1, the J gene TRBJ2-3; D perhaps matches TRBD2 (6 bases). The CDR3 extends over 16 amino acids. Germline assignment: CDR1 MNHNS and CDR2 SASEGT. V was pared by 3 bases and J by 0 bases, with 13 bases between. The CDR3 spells CASSDGGRDSTDTQYF. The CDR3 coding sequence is TGTGCCAGCAGTGATGGGGGGAGAGATAGCACAGATACGCAGTATTTT.

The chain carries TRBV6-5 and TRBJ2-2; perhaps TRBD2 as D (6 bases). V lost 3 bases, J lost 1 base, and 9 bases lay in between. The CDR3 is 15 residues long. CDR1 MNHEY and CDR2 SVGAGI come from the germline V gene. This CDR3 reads CASSYRTMNTGELFF. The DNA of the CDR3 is TGTGCCAGCAGTTATAGGACTATGAACACCGGGGAGCTGTTTTTT.

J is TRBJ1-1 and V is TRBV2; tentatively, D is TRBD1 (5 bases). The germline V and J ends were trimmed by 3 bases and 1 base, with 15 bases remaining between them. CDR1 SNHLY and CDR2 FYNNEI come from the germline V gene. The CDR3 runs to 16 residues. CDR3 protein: CASSEGTGLRNTEAFF. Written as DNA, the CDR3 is TGTGCCAGCAGTGAGGGCACAGGCTTGAGGAACACTGAAGCTTTCTTT. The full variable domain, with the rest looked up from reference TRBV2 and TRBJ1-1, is EPEVTQTPSHQVTQMGQEVILRCVPISNHLYFYWYRQILGQKVEFLVSFYNNEISEKSEIFDDQFSVERPDGSNFTLKIRSTKLEDSAMYFCASSEGTGLRNTEAFFGQGTRLTVV.

The CDR3 DNA follows: TGTGCCAGCAGCTTAGGGAGGGACCCAAACACTGAAGCTTTCTTT. As protein: CASSLGRDPNTEAFF. The V gene is TRBV7-6, the J gene TRBJ1-1; tentative D call: TRBD1 (5 bases). This CDR3 has 15 amino acids. CDR1 SGHVS and CDR2 FNYEAQ come from the germline V gene. The V and J ends lost 1 base and 2 bases respectively, with 11 bases between them.

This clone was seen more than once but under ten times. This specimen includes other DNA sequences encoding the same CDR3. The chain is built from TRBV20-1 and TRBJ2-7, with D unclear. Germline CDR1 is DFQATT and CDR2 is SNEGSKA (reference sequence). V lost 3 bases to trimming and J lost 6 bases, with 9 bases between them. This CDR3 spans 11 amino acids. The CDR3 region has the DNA TGCAGTGCTAGTAGTGGGCTCGAGCAGTACTTC. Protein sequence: CSASSGLEQYF.

In DNA form, the CDR3 reads TGTGCCAGCGGCAGGGGAGAGCCCCAGCATTTT. It yields the protein CASGRGEPQHF. J is TRBJ1-5 and V is TRBV6-5; the D gene is possibly TRBD1 (6 bases). The germline V and J ends were trimmed by 8 bases and 8 bases, with 10 bases remaining between them. The CDR3 totals 11 residues. CDR1 is MNHEY and CDR2 is SVGAGI in the germline V gene.

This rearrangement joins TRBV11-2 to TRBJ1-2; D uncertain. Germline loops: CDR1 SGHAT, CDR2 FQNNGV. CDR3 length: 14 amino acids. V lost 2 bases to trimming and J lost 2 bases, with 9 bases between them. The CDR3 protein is CASSLSTRNYGYTF. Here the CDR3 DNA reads TGTGCCAGCAGCTTATCGACACGAAACTATGGCTACACCTTC.